What follows are 19 T cell receptor beta chains derived from one specimen sequenced in a study of blood T cell repertoires in COVID-19. Method: immunoSEQ multiplex PCR; TCRdb's copy keeps in-frame clones and lacks some. The sample comprises under 300,000 clones, 87% of which are singletons, and 7.2% rests with the top ten. Sequencing was carried out using peripheral blood. The receptors were gathered from a man aged 60-69 years who had recovered from COVID-19.

V usage is TRBV10-3 and J usage is TRBJ2-7, with D possibly TRBD1 on 5 matching bases. The CDR3 is 14 residues long. CDR1 and CDR2 (germline): ENHRY, SYGVKD. With 6 bases removed from V and 0 bases from J, the gap between germline ends came to 12 bases. For the CDR3, the DNA is TGTGCCATCAGGTCATCCAGGGACTCCTACGAGCAGTACTTC. Protein: CAIRSSRDSYEQYF.

The rearrangement joins TRBV9 to TRBJ2-3, with 8 bases matching TRBD1. Trimming took 3 bases from V and 7 from J; bases not matched to a gene: 4. CDR1 and CDR2 (germline): SGDLS, YYNGEE. The CDR3 runs 13 residues. The CDR3 coding sequence is TGTGCCAGCAGCGAAAACAGGGGGAATACGCAGTATTTT. The encoded protein is CASSENRGNTQYF.

The gene calls are TRBV11-2 and TRBJ2-1; 13 nucleotides agree with TRBD2. Per the germline V gene, CDR1 is SGHAT and CDR2 is FQNNGV. The CDR3 spans 15 residues. V was pared by 5 bases and J by 5 bases, with 3 bases of the junction left unmatched. The CDR3, as DNA: TGTGCCAGCAGCCCTACTAGCGGGGGGGACAATGAGCAGTTCTTC. It codes for CASSPTSGGDNEQFF. Full variable domain (missing parts from reference TRBV11-2 and TRBJ2-1): EAGVAQSPRYKIIEKRQSVAFWCNPISGHATLYWYQQILGQGPKLLIQFQNNGVVDDSQLPKDRFSAERLKGVDSTLKIQPAKLEDSAVYLCASSPTSGGDNEQFFGPGTRLTVL.

The chain links TRBV11-2 to TRBJ2-7, with 10 bases matching TRBD2. The CDR3 has 16 residues. After removal of 4 bases from V and 5 bases from J, the junction contained 11 bases not matched to a gene. Germline lookup yields CDR1 SGHAT and CDR2 FQNNGV. The CDR3 is CASSYLAGAYLDEQYF. The CDR3 nucleotides are TGTGCCAGCAGCTACCTAGCGGGGGCCTACCTCGACGAGCAGTACTTC.

The gene calls are TRBV9 and TRBJ1-2; no clear D gene. Trimming left V 0 bases short and J 4 bases short, with 13 bases between. Germline assignment: CDR1 SGDLS and CDR2 YYNGEE. The CDR3 totals 15 residues. The CDR3 loop is CASSVVSGNSYGYTF. The CDR3, as DNA: TGTGCCAGCAGCGTAGTATCGGGTAATAGCTATGGCTACACCTTC.

The chain employs TRBV5-1 and TRBJ2-1, with TRBD2 matching over 10 bases. The germline V gene has CDR1 SGHRS and CDR2 YFSETQ. The J segment lost 0 bases and the V segment lost 4 bases, leaving 16 bases of the junction unmatched. The CDR3 runs 20 residues. Here the CDR3 reads CASSRPAGGLFGSSYNEQFF. In DNA, the CDR3 is TGCGCCAGCAGCAGACCAGCGGGGGGGCTTTTTGGGAGCTCCTACAATGAGCAGTTCTTC.

The V gene is TRBV7-9, the J gene TRBJ1-3; a possible D gene is TRBD1 (5 bases). The CDR3 extends over 17 amino acids. Trimming left V 4 bases short and J 8 bases short, with 24 bases between. Germline V gene sequence: CDR1 SEHNR, CDR2 FQNEAQ (reference sequence). Here the CDR3 DNA reads TGTGCCAGCAGCTCCCCCTACGGACATGAAGGCGGCGACACCATATATTTT. It translates to CASSSPYGHEGGDTIYF.

The sample holds one count of this clone. This chain links TRBV5-1 with TRBJ1-4; D is perhaps TRBD1 (5 bases). From germline, CDR1 is SGHRS and CDR2 YFSETQ. V was shortened by 4 bases and J by 8 bases, with 18 bases between the two germline ends. The CDR3 totals 15 residues. For the CDR3, the DNA is TGCGCCAGCAGCGGAACAGGAGACCCATTGGAAAAACTGTTTTTT. Encoded protein: CASSGTGDPLEKLFF.

The chain employs TRBV9 and TRBJ1-1, with 9 nucleotides matching TRBD1. The CDR3 has 15 residues. The ends lost 5 bases at V and 3 bases at J; junction bases unmatched: 8. Germline V gene lookup returns CDR1 SGDLS and CDR2 YYNGEE. CDR3 residues: CASSRQGEMDTEAFF. Written as DNA, the CDR3 is TGTGCCAGCAGTAGACAGGGGGAGATGGACACTGAAGCTTTCTTT.

V gene TRBV14 combines with J gene TRBJ1-1; D not certain. Trimming removed 1 base at V and 11 bases at J, with 17 bases between. The CDR3 covers 14 residues. Germline lookup yields CDR1 SGHDN and CDR2 FVKESK. The CDR3: CASSQVQLSRGAFF. The DNA for the CDR3 is TGTGCCAGCAGCCAAGTCCAGCTAAGTAGAGGGGCTTTCTTT. Full variable domain (outside the CDR3, taken from reference TRBV14 and TRBJ1-1): EAGVTQFPSHSVIEKGQTVTLRCDPISGHDNLYWYRRVMGKEIKFLLHFVKESKQDESGMPNNRFLAERTGGTYSTLKVQPAELEDSGVYFCASSQVQLSRGAFFGQGTRLTVV.

Here the CDR3 DNA reads TGTGCCAGCAGTATGACTAGCGGGGGGCATGAGCAGTTCTTC. Its protein product is CASSMTSGGHEQFF. This chain links TRBV3-1 (or the pseudogene TRBV3-2) with TRBJ2-1; the match to TRBD2 covers 13 bases. Trimming at V came to 6 bases and at J to 8 bases, leaving 4 bases not matched to a gene. This CDR3 region has 14 residues. Germline CDR1 LGHDT, CDR2 YNNKEL (reference sequence).

This chain uses TRBV2 with TRBJ2-5; 7 nucleotides agree with TRBD2. V gave up 4 bases and J gave up 5 bases; unmatched junction bases: 4. Germline V lookup: CDR1 SNHLY, CDR2 FYNNEI. CDR3 length equals 13 residues. The CDR3, as DNA: TGTGCCAGCAGTGTACTAGCGAGGGAGACCCAGTACTTC. This gives the protein CASSVLARETQYF.

This chain links TRBV3-1 (or the pseudogene TRBV3-2) with TRBJ1-3; the D gene is possibly TRBD1 (6 bases). This CDR3 comprises 15 residues. Trimming took 4 bases from V and 3 from J, leaving 13 bases between them. Germline V CDR1 and CDR2: LGHDT, YNNKEL (reference sequence). The CDR3 loop is CASSRGGVFGNTIYF. The CDR3 DNA is TGTGCCAGCAGCCGAGGGGGGGTTTTTGGAAACACCATATATTTT.

V gene TRBV19 combines with J gene TRBJ1-6, with TRBD1 as a possible D gene (5 bases). The germline V and J ends were trimmed by 11 bases and 3 bases, with 14 bases remaining between them. Germline CDR1 is LNHDA and CDR2 is SQIVND (reference sequence). The CDR3 runs 14 residues. The CDR3 DNA is TGTGCCGCAAAGGCGGGGGTCTATAATTCACCCCTCCACTTT. It encodes CAAKAGVYNSPLHF.

The chain couples TRBV19 to TRBJ2-4; TRBD1 is a possible D gene (6 bases). Deletions cut 6 bases from V and 0 bases from J, with 18 bases between. CDR1 and CDR2 from the germline V gene are LNHDA and SQIVND (reference sequence). The CDR3 is 17 residues long. The CDR3 DNA reads TGTGCCAGTAGCACCAGGGGAGTACCACAAGCCAAAAACATTCAGTACTTC. Its protein product is CASSTRGVPQAKNIQYF.

As DNA, the CDR3 is TGTGCCAGCAGTCGTAGCTACGAGCAGTACTTC. Amino acids: CASSRSYEQYF. The chain uses TRBV6-2 or TRBV6-3 and TRBJ2-7; the D is unclear. V was shortened by 5 bases and J by 3 bases, with 5 bases between the two germline ends. CDR1 and CDR2 from the germline V gene are MNHEY and SVGEGT. This CDR3 comprises 11 residues.

The chain has TRBV9 and TRBJ2-1; perhaps TRBD2 as D (5 bases). Per germline, CDR1 SGDLS and CDR2 YYNGEE. There are 15 residues in the CDR3. The V end was cut by 3 bases, the J end by 6 bases, with 16 bases between. The CDR3 protein is CASSGKERMINEQFF. For the CDR3, the DNA is TGTGCCAGCAGCGGAAAAGAGCGGATGATCAATGAGCAGTTCTTC.

The V gene is TRBV7-7, the J gene TRBJ2-2; a possible D gene is TRBD2 (6 bases). Trimming left V 5 bases short and J 5 bases short, with 24 bases between. Germline CDR1 and CDR2: SSHAT and FNYEAQ (reference sequence). This CDR3 has 18 amino acids. The CDR3 region has the DNA TGTGCCAGCAGCCACGGATTTGTGTCGGGACTGCAAACCGGGGAGCTGTTTTTT. It specifies CASSHGFVSGLQTGELFF.

The chain joins TRBV6-5 to TRBJ1-2; no firm D call. This CDR3 comprises 13 residues. Between the trimmed V and J ends, which lost 5 bases and 6 bases, there was a span of 13 bases. From germline, CDR1 is MNHEY and CDR2 SVGAGI. CDR3 in DNA: TGTGCCAGCAGTAGAACCGGGGAGAATGGCTACACCTTC. Its translation: CASSRTGENGYTF.